This is a list of T cell receptor beta chains from one sample in a study of T-cell memory formation after mild COVID-19. TCRdb recomputed calls from the 5' RACE reads with MiXCR, one row per CDR3 protein. Of under 600,000 distinct CDR3 sequences listed, about 20% are singletons. Sample: PBMCs or a T cell subset sorted from them (not recorded which). Receptors originate from an adult woman who had mild COVID-19 (a few samples of this study predate the infection). Cell type and time point are not known. CDR3s leave out the opening cysteine and the closing phenylalanine or tryptophan. Fields, in order: J gene, D gene, V gene, CDR3 protein. A D gene is named only where the DNA matches it firmly.

j_call: TRBJ2-7; d_call: -; v_call: TRBV20-1; cdr3_aa: SAEPGVSPYEQY
j_call: TRBJ1-6; d_call: -; v_call: TRBV18; cdr3_aa: ASSPPKGVNSPLH
j_call: TRBJ2-1; d_call: TRBD2; v_call: TRBV7-9; cdr3_aa: ASSTTGGEDNEQF
j_call: TRBJ1-2; d_call: TRBD1; v_call: TRBV12-3/TRBV12-4; cdr3_aa: ASSRPGTGLYGYT
j_call: TRBJ2-1; d_call: -; v_call: TRBV7-9; cdr3_aa: ASSLRGDEQF
j_call: TRBJ1-2; d_call: TRBD1; v_call: TRBV5-1; cdr3_aa: ASSPDRLPRYT
j_call: TRBJ2-3; d_call: TRBD2; v_call: TRBV27; cdr3_aa: RTSGRGFTDTQY
j_call: TRBJ1-1; d_call: -; v_call: TRBV7-6; cdr3_aa: ASSPRGNINTEAF
j_call: TRBJ2-7; d_call: -; v_call: TRBV5-6; cdr3_aa: ASSLGGRGSYEQY
j_call: TRBJ2-1; d_call: TRBD1; v_call: TRBV19; cdr3_aa: ASSVLSGDRGRNEQF
j_call: TRBJ2-3; d_call: -; v_call: TRBV3-1; cdr3_aa: ASSPLGLSETDTQY
j_call: TRBJ2-3; d_call: -; v_call: TRBV5-5; cdr3_aa: ASRSTGYGAGDPADTQY